The source of this TCR beta chain is a study of T cells in Graves' hyperthyroidism and ophthalmopathy. V lost 3 bases and J 4 bases, leaving 13 bases between the germline ends. The germline V gene has CDR1 LNHDA and CDR2 SQIVND (reference sequence). The CDR3 is made up of 15 amino acids. Amplified TCR beta CDR3 regions came from RNA transcripts. Researchers ran a first-round RT-PCR on the TCR CDR3 using the HTBI primer set. TCRdb independently ran MiXCR on the multiplex PCR reads; one entry per CDR3 protein. The sample holds fewer than 350,000 distinct CDR3 sequences, roughly 15% seen once. Patients aged 18 to 65 had newly diagnosed hyperthyroidism that had lasted under 2 months. Patients were excluded because of uncontrolled infection, other autoimmune disease, pregnancy or lactation. Diagnostic assessment was based on clinical symptoms, serum thyroxine and TRAb, thyroid ultrasound and orbital computed tomography.

The gene calls are TRBV19 and TRBJ1-5; D is ambiguous. Material for sequencing was blood. This sequence was found in a woman aged 50 to 60 with Graves' hyperthyroidism that later progressed to Graves' ophthalmopathy. CDR3 protein: CASSINPIVNQPQHF. CDR3 DNA: TGTGCCAGTAGTATCAACCCCATCGTAAATCAGCCCCAGCATTTT.